A selection of T cell receptor beta chains follows, all from one sample in a study of vaccination effects on CD4 cells after COVID-19. Clones were read by immunoSEQ multiplex PCR, and TCRdb kept only the in-frame ones, dropping some. The profile shows 45,000 to 50,000 clones, roughly 76% of them singletons. These receptors' antigens are unknown. The input for sequencing was CD4+ T cells from PBMCs cultured without peptide, taken before COVID-19 vaccination. All receptors come from a human donor who had a prior SARS-CoV-2 infection. Both conserved end residues are part of each CDR3.

V: TRBV2
J: TRBJ1-2
CDR3: CASSADRGRGIF

V: TRBV24-1
J: TRBJ1-1
CDR3: CATSDLTPTGVVEAFF

V: TRBV18
J: TRBJ2-3
CDR3: CASSPATNTQYF

V: TRBV9
J: TRBJ2-1
CDR3: CASSVGPMERGYNEQFF

V: TRBV5-6
J: TRBJ1-2
CDR3: CASSSGHRRGYGYTF

V: TRBV12-5
J: TRBJ2-3
CDR3: CASGVGVTSTDTQYF

V: TRBV4-1
J: TRBJ2-1
CDR3: CASSLYLRVAASEQFF

V: TRBV10-3
J: TRBJ2-7
CDR3: CAISGGTSGRYEQYF

V: TRBV30
J: TRBJ1-3
CDR3: CACSNRVSGNTIYF

V: TRBV5-1
J: TRBJ1-1
CDR3: CASSPTGAFEAFF

V: TRBV9
J: TRBJ1-1
CDR3: CASSVGPPSLNTEAFF

V: TRBV7-3
J: TRBJ2-2
CDR3: CASSPRTDGELFF

V: TRBV7-3
J: TRBJ2-2
CDR3: CASSGRQGANTGELFF

V: TRBV15
J: TRBJ2-1
CDR3: CATSRDVFNEQFF

V: TRBV3-1/TRBV3-2
J: TRBJ2-5
CDR3: CASSQEGAGPARKETQYF

V: TRBV2
J: TRBJ2-7
CDR3: CASSRRGSEQYF

V: TRBV5-4
J: TRBJ2-7
CDR3: CASSSAPGLAGGNEQYF

V: TRBV3-1/TRBV3-2
J: TRBJ1-2
CDR3: CASSLHRGYGYTF

V: TRBV5-1
J: TRBJ2-2
CDR3: CASSLGLAGHTGELFF

V: TRBV4-2
J: TRBJ1-1
CDR3: CASSQEGQGDTEAFF

V: TRBV5-4
J: TRBJ2-7
CDR3: CASSRPGRSYEQYF

V: TRBV2
J: TRBJ2-5
CDR3: CASRQYQETQYF

V: TRBV7-2
J: TRBJ2-1
CDR3: CASSLFAGAALGEQFF

V: TRBV7-2
J: TRBJ2-7
CDR3: CASSLNPETEQYF

V: TRBV7-2
J: TRBJ2-7
CDR3: CASSWQGGSSYEQYF

V: TRBV5-4
J: TRBJ2-5
CDR3: CASSVPGGETQYF

V: TRBV18
J: TRBJ1-2
CDR3: CASSLWGSYRGDAVGYTF

V: TRBV14
J: TRBJ2-1
CDR3: CASSQVAGSKQPYNEQFF

V: TRBV6-8
J: TRBJ2-7
CDR3: CASSYWLWGPYEQYF

V: TRBV7-2
J: TRBJ2-1
CDR3: CASSLASVTYNEQFF

V: TRBV24-1
J: TRBJ2-3
CDR3: CATSDPRTNTDTQYF

V: TRBV7-3
J: TRBJ2-1
CDR3: CASSSTGTYNEQFF

V: TRBV20-1
J: TRBJ2-1
CDR3: CSASSWTSGYNEQFF

V: TRBV18
J: TRBJ2-7
CDR3: CASSQDRGGLAGGSEQYF

V: TRBV2
J: TRBJ2-3
CDR3: CASSFSSGGTDTQYF

V: TRBV5-1
J: TRBJ2-1
CDR3: CASSSSGSRSYEQFF

V: TRBV5-1
J: TRBJ2-3
CDR3: CASSLRLGPTDTQYF

V: TRBV6-1
J: TRBJ1-4
CDR3: CASSEGQLNEKLFF

V: TRBV11-2
J: TRBJ2-7
CDR3: CASSSSGSEQYF

V: TRBV3-1/TRBV3-2
J: TRBJ2-1
CDR3: CASSQDRLAGTYNEQFF

V: TRBV4-2
J: TRBJ1-6
CDR3: CASSQDTGEDNSPLHF

V: TRBV18
J: TRBJ2-3
CDR3: CASSPGLDTQYF

V: TRBV27
J: TRBJ2-5
CDR3: CASSLSLGETQYF

V: TRBV21-1
J: TRBJ2-2
CDR3: CASSKGERTTNTGELFF

V: TRBV15
J: TRBJ2-4
CDR3: CATSRDLTALAKNIQYF

V: TRBV11-2
J: TRBJ2-3
CDR3: CASSSGQLSTDTQYF

V: TRBV5-1
J: TRBJ2-3
CDR3: CASSLGVGTDTQYF

V: TRBV21-1
J: TRBJ1-4
CDR3: CASRKRRDRDGLAEKLFF

V: TRBV29-1
J: TRBJ1-2
CDR3: CSVEDVWLLGYGYTF

V: TRBV7-2
J: TRBJ1-1
CDR3: CASTPPHNWWATEAFF

V: TRBV7-6
J: TRBJ2-7
CDR3: CASSPRAGDHEQYF

V: TRBV6-2/TRBV6-3
J: TRBJ2-5
CDR3: CASSPQSQETQYF

V: TRBV3-1/TRBV3-2
J: TRBJ2-6
CDR3: CASSQVTETAVSGANVLTF

V: TRBV10-3
J: TRBJ2-1
CDR3: CAISEFSGGSSYNEQFF

V: TRBV9
J: TRBJ2-4
CDR3: CASSPGGLAGGGNIQYF

V: TRBV3-1/TRBV3-2
J: TRBJ2-7
CDR3: CASSQMGPYEQYF

V: TRBV2
J: TRBJ1-4
CDR3: CASTLYLNEKLFF